This T cell receptor (beta chain) emerged from a study of T-cell memory formation after mild COVID-19. General study findings and limits: The main location of contracting CD4+ clones was CM and EM, and that of contracting CD8+ clones was EMRA.

V was cut by 0 bases and J by 4 bases, with 13 bases left in between. Looked up from germline, CDR1 is SGHKS and CDR2 is YYEKEE (reference sequence). The CDR3 runs 15 residues. This clonotype has only a few counts. Its antigen is not identified. Constant-segment primers were used for 5'RACE, and the resulting TCR alpha and TCR beta cDNA libraries carried sample barcodes and UMIs. TCRdb reprocessed the 5' RACE reads with MiXCR, giving one entry per CDR3 protein. The profile shows some 260,000 distinct CDR3 sequences, roughly 15% of them singletons. Sequenced input: PBMCs or a T cell subset sorted from them (not recorded which). This receptor was taken from a man aged 18-30 years who had mild COVID-19 (a few samples of this study predate the infection). Cell type and time point are not known. The chain links TRBV5-5 to TRBJ1-1, with D maybe TRBD1 (6 bases). The CDR3 spells CASSLGGPRGTEAFF. DNA for the CDR3: TGTGCCAGCAGCTTGGGGGGACCCAGGGGCACTGAAGCTTTCTTT.